This T cell receptor (beta chain) was documented in a study of monozygotic twins with inflammatory bowel disease. With regard to this clonotype: The antigen remains undetermined.

The team made cDNA by running eight separate reactions for each sample. Added by template switching were UMIs that each held a 6-nucleotide sample barcode. Two nested PCRs, of 16 and 9 cycles, processed TCRalpha and TCRbeta cDNA. TCRdb reprocessed the 5' RACE reads; each CDR3 protein has one entry and no DNA is given. Its listing shows roughly 150,000 distinct CDR3 sequences. There are 16 residues in the CDR3. Germline CDR1 reads LGHNA; CDR2 reads YNFKEQ. Study conclusions and caveats: Clonotypes shared with others were fewer in IBD patients than in healthy twins, especially with disease activity.

This chain connects TRBV4-2 to TRBJ2-3; TCRdb outputs TRBD2, but without DNA this stays unchecked. The origin of this receptor is a human donor with ulcerative colitis or Crohn's disease, or a healthy co-twin of an affected twin (not recorded which). The sample comprised blood. This CDR3 reads CASSQSASGFTDTQYF.